Listed below are T cell receptor beta chains from one sample, sequenced in a study of T-cell memory formation after mild COVID-19. Using its own MiXCR run on the 5' RACE reads, TCRdb lists one record per CDR3 protein. This table holds about 290,000 distinct CDR3 sequences, roughly 15% found once. The sequencing input was PBMCs or a T cell subset sorted from them (not recorded which). All receptors derive from a man aged 18 to 35 who had mild COVID-19 (a few samples of this study predate the infection). Cell type and time point are not known. CDR3s include the opening cysteine and the closing phenylalanine or tryptophan. Each record gives: clone size, V gene, J gene, D gene, CDR3 DNA, CDR3 protein. A D gene is named only where the DNA matches it firmly. Part of the rows lack a size; the others show once, few, many or a class for expanded clones.

>NA|TRBV5-5|TRBJ1-4|NA
TGTGCCAGCAGCCTACATTTGGACAGAGACGAAAAACTGTTTTTT
CASSLHLDRDEKLFF
>NA|TRBV20-1|TRBJ1-2|NA
TGCAGTGCTAGAGAAAGCGGGACGTCCATCTATGGCTACACCTTC
CSARESGTSIYGYTF
>many|TRBV6-6|TRBJ2-5|NA
TGTGCCACTAGCTCCCAGTACTTC
CATSSQYF
>NA|TRBV6-5|TRBJ2-5|TRBD1
TGTGCCAGCAGTCGGACAGGGAGAAAAGAGACCCAGTACTTC
CASSRTGRKETQYF
>NA|TRBV4-1|TRBJ1-1|NA
TGCGCCAGCAGCCAGTATGGGATAGAAGCTTTCTTT
CASSQYGIEAFF
>NA|TRBV5-1|TRBJ2-1|TRBD2
TGCGCCAGCAGCTTGGATCTAGCGGGAGGTCGGGAGCAGTTCTTC
CASSLDLAGGREQFF
>once|TRBV6-7|TRBJ2-3|TRBD2
TGTGCCAGCAGTTACACCGCTAGCGGCGGGACAGATACGCAGTATTTT
CASSYTASGGTDTQYF
>NA|TRBV18|TRBJ1-1|NA
TGTGCCAGCTCACCACCAAATCAAAATCCTGAAGCTTTCTTT
CASSPPNQNPEAFF
>few|TRBV7-6|TRBJ2-2|NA
TGTGCCAGCAGCTTAGTCGGTTGGATGCCCGGGGAGCTGTTTTTT
CASSLVGWMPGELFF
>NA|TRBV20-1|TRBJ1-2|TRBD1
TGCAGTGCGCCTGGTGACAGGGGGCCACGAGATGGCTACACCTTC
CSAPGDRGPRDGYTF
>NA|TRBV4-3|TRBJ2-5|TRBD1
TGCGCCAGCAGCCTGACAGGGTTCGAGACCCAGTACTTC
CASSLTGFETQYF
>few|TRBV4-1|TRBJ2-2|TRBD1
TGCGCCAGCAGCCGGGGACAGGGGAACACCGGGGAGCTGTTTTTT
CASSRGQGNTGELFF
>many|TRBV5-1|TRBJ1-2|NA
TGCGCCAGCAGCTTGGTAATGGGGCCAGGGGATGGCTACACCTTC
CASSLVMGPGDGYTF
>NA|TRBV20-1|TRBJ1-2|NA
TGCAGTGCTAGGTCCCGGGACACTACTTCTAACTATGGCTACACCTTC
CSARSRDTTSNYGYTF
>NA|TRBV5-1|TRBJ2-7|TRBD1
TGCGCCAGCAGATACGCGGGGACAGGGTCCTCTCAGTACTTC
CASRYAGTGSSQYF
>many|TRBV5-1|TRBJ1-5|NA
TGCGCCAGCACCCCCGGACCGGGACCTAATCAGCCCCAGCATTTT
CASTPGPGPNQPQHF
>NA|TRBV6-1|TRBJ2-5|NA
TGTGCCAGCAGTGAGGGGTCGTCCCTTTTTCGAGAGACCCAGTACTTC
CASSEGSSLFRETQYF
>few|TRBV4-2|TRBJ2-1|TRBD2
TGTGCCAGCAGCCCGATTCTAGCGGGGGTGGGTAATGAGCAGTTCTTC
CASSPILAGVGNEQFF
>few|TRBV28|TRBJ2-4|NA
TGTGCCAGCGAAGGCCGGCCCCGGATTTCCAAAAACATTCAGTACTTC
CASEGRPRISKNIQYF
>NA|TRBV4-2|TRBJ2-5|TRBD2
TGTGCCAGCAGCCAGGGATTAGCGGGGGGGTACCAAGAGACCCAGTACTTC
CASSQGLAGGYQETQYF
>NA|TRBV7-2|TRBJ1-5|NA
TGTGCCAGCAGCTTAAGCGGAGTTCAGGGCCAGCCCCAGCATTTT
CASSLSGVQGQPQHF
>NA|TRBV5-1|TRBJ2-2|NA
TGCGCCAGCACCCCCCCAGGGACGGGCGGGGAGCTGTTTTTT
CASTPPGTGGELFF
>NA|TRBV5-1|TRBJ1-1|TRBD1
TGCGCCAGCAGCCCTGACGCCGGGACAGGGTACAGAGCTTTCTTT
CASSPDAGTGYRAFF
>many|TRBV7-8|TRBJ2-1|NA
TGTGCCAGCAGCCTCTATTACAATGAGCAGTTCTTC
CASSLYYNEQFF
>NA|TRBV7-8|TRBJ2-2|NA
TGTGCCAGCAGCCTGAAGGGAGACTCGTACACCGGGGAGCTGTTTTTT
CASSLKGDSYTGELFF
>few|TRBV6-6|TRBJ2-7|NA
TGTGCCAGCAGTTTCTGGGACATCGCCTACGAGCAGTACTTC
CASSFWDIAYEQYF